This passage covers 17 T cell receptor beta chains from one sample sequenced in a study of cytomegalovirus exposure and HLA in healthy donors. It was with 60 Vbeta and 13 Jbeta primers that the PCR ran. TCRdb keeps only in-frame clones here, not all; method: immunoSEQ multiplex PCR. This sample carries tens of thousands of clones, with 3.8% going to the ten biggest clones. Sequencing was performed on PBMCs. These receptors were taken from a female donor in good health and CMV-seropositive.

On this clone itself: An end of the junction differs from the germline gene, which may be a read error. The chain employs TRBV5-1 and TRBJ2-1; weak D call: TRBD2 (6 bases). Germline CDR1 SGHRS, CDR2 YFSETQ. This CDR3 spans 15 amino acids. CDR3 sequence reads: CASSRDLSSDNEQFF. CDR3 nucleotides: TGCGCCAGCAGCCGGGACTTAAGCTCCGACAATGAGCAGTTCTTC. The whole variable domain, filled in from reference TRBV5-1 and TRBJ2-1, reads KAGVTQTPRYLIKTRGQQVTLSCSPISGHRSVSWYQQTPGQGLQFLFEYFSETQRNKGNFPGRFSGRQFSNSRSEMNVSTLELGDSALYLCASSRDLSSDNEQFFGPGTRLTVL.

The chain recombines TRBV6-1 with TRBJ2-7, with TRBD2 matching over 9 bases. This CDR3 comprises 14 residues. After removal of 2 bases from V and 6 bases from J, the junction contained 5 bases not matched to a gene. CDR1 MNHNS and CDR2 SASEGT come from the germline V gene. Here the CDR3 DNA reads TGTGCCAGCAGTGAATCTAGCGGGAAGGTCGAGCAGTACTTC. It translates to CASSESSGKVEQYF.

V gene TRBV4-1 combines with J gene TRBJ2-2; D is possibly TRBD2 (6 bases). The CDR3 covers 15 residues. The V end lost 1 base, the J end lost 6 bases, and 12 bases lay between the germline ends. Germline V CDR1 and CDR2: MGHRA, YSYEKL. Here the CDR3 reads CASSQGTGVAGELFF. CDR3 nucleotides: TGCGCCAGCAGCCAAGGGACGGGGGTAGCCGGGGAGCTGTTTTTT.

The rearrangement uses TRBV27 and TRBJ1-5, with 8 bases aligning to TRBD1. Germline lookup yields CDR1 MNHEY and CDR2 SMNVEV (reference sequence). V dropped 5 bases and J dropped 7; count of bases not matched to a gene: 10. The CDR3 length is 15 residues. In DNA form, the CDR3 reads TGTGCCAGCAGTAGTGACAGGGGAGGGTTGCAGCCCCAGCATTTT. Encoded protein: CASSSDRGGLQPQHF.

The rearrangement links TRBV7-3 to TRBJ2-2, with 10 bases fitting TRBD2. The CDR3 contains 17 residues. The V and J ends lost 3 bases and 5 bases, in that order; junction bases with no gene match: 9. The germline gives CDR1 SGHTA, CDR2 FQGTGA. This CDR3 is CASSFGSGGPGTGELFF. CDR3 DNA sequence: TGTGCCAGCAGCTTTGGTAGCGGGGGGCCGGGGACCGGGGAGCTGTTTTTT.

This sequence joins TRBV9 and TRBJ1-2, with 7 nucleotides matching TRBD1. Germline CDR1 is SGDLS and CDR2 is YYNGEE. The CDR3 runs to 17 residues. Unmatched junction bases numbered 15, after V lost 3 bases and J lost 4 bases. The CDR3 nucleotides are TGTGCCAGCAGCGAGGGGATGAGACAGGGCTTTGGCTATGGCTACACCTTC. Its protein is CASSEGMRQGFGYGYTF.

The DNA of the CDR3 is TGTGCCAGCAGACCGGGACAGCGGACCGGGGAGCTGTTTTTT. It encodes CASRPGQRTGELFF. The chain uses TRBV7-2 and TRBJ2-2; 7 positions agree with TRBD1. The V and J ends lost 6 bases and 5 bases, in that order; junction bases with no gene match: 6. The CDR3 has 14 residues. Germline V gene lookup returns CDR1 SGHTA and CDR2 FQGNSA. Together with reference TRBV7-2 and TRBJ2-2, the CDR3 gives the full variable domain: GAGVSQSPSNKVTEKGKDVELRCDPISGHTALYWYRQSLGQGLEFLIYFQGNSAPDKSGLPSDRFSAERTGGSVSTLTIQRTQQEDSAVYLCASRPGQRTGELFFGEGSRLTVL.

The gene calls are TRBV11-3 and TRBJ2-1; 15 bases are a match to TRBD2. This CDR3 is built from 16 residues. J gave up 4 bases and V 6 bases, and 4 bases lay outside the gene matches. The germline V gene encodes CDR1 SGHNT and CDR2 YENEEA. CDR3 protein: CASSGLAGGRYNEQFF. CDR3 DNA sequence: TGTGCCAGCAGTGGACTAGCGGGGGGGCGGTACAATGAGCAGTTCTTC.

The chain uses TRBV5-6 and TRBJ2-5, with 9 bases matching TRBD1. V was pared by 4 bases and J by 5 bases, with 6 bases of the junction left unmatched. The CDR3 loop spans 14 amino acids. Germline CDR1 reads SGHDT; CDR2 reads YYEEEE. CDR3 region: CASSPGTGSETQYF. The DNA of the CDR3 is TGTGCCAGCAGCCCCGGGACAGGGAGTGAGACCCAGTACTTC.

This sequence joins TRBV28 and TRBJ2-4, with D possibly TRBD2 on 6 matching bases. V was pared by 8 bases and J by 3 bases, with 17 bases between. CDR1 is MDHEN, CDR2 SYDVKM, per germline. This CDR3 is built from 15 residues. CDR3 DNA sequence: TGTGCCAGCGCCTGGGGGGTACTTGTCAAAAACATTCAGTACTTC. This encodes CASAWGVLVKNIQYF.

J is TRBJ2-3 and V is TRBV19, with D maybe TRBD1 (6 bases). Germline CDR1 LNHDA, CDR2 SQIVND (reference sequence). The CDR3 contains 14 residues. V lost 4 bases, J lost 6 bases, and 14 bases lay in between. The CDR3 region has the DNA TGTGCCAGTAGTAGCAAGGGGGACACGGATACGCAGTATTTT. Its protein product is CASSSKGDTDTQYF.

The rearrangement links TRBV10-3 to TRBJ2-5, with 8 bases identical to TRBD1. The CDR3 has 14 residues. Germline V gene lookup returns CDR1 ENHRY and CDR2 SYGVKD. The trim removed 2 bases at V and 5 bases at J, leaving 4 bases unmatched. The CDR3 reads CAISEGQGPETQYF. The CDR3 DNA follows: TGTGCCATCAGTGAGGGACAGGGACCCGAGACCCAGTACTTC.

The chain recombines TRBV5-6 with TRBJ1-6; TRBD1 matches at 9 bases. Germline V gene data show CDR1 as SGHDT and CDR2 as YYEEEE. V trimming: 0 bases; J trimming: 7 bases; junction bases outside the gene matches: 2. This CDR3 is built from 15 residues. The CDR3 spells CASSLGGQGNSPLHF. The CDR3 coding sequence is TGTGCCAGCAGCTTGGGGGGACAGGGAAATTCACCCCTCCACTTT.

V gene TRBV29-1 combines with J gene TRBJ1-1, with D unclear. V lost 1 base to trimming and J lost 5 bases, with 8 bases between them. Germline V gives CDR1 SQVTM, CDR2 ANQGSEA. CDR3 size: 12 residues. The CDR3 DNA is TGCAGCGTTGAAGGGGGAGGGACTGAAGCTTTCTTT. This codes for CSVEGGGTEAFF.

This sequence joins TRBV6-1 and TRBJ1-4; no firm D call. Germline CDR1 and CDR2: MNHNS and SASEGT. V lost 5 bases and J lost 5, with 6 bases in between. The length of the CDR3 is 12 residues. CDR3 loop: CASSFLNEKLFF. CDR3 bases: TGTGCCAGCAGTTTTTTAAATGAAAAACTGTTTTTT.

The chain is built from TRBV4-3 and TRBJ2-7; 7 bases line up with TRBD2. Germline V CDR1 and CDR2: LGHNA, YSLEER. The CDR3 spans 16 residues. J was trimmed by 1 base and V by 0 bases; bases with no gene match: 6. CDR3 amino acids: CASSQDGEGLSYEQYF. Written as DNA, the CDR3 is TGCGCCAGCAGCCAAGACGGGGAGGGGTTATCCTACGAGCAGTACTTC.

The rearrangement links TRBV7-9 to TRBJ1-6; D is unresolved. V was clipped by 1 base and J by 10 bases, with 8 bases between them. The CDR3 consists of 13 residues. CDR1 is SEHNR and CDR2 is FQNEAQ in the germline V gene (reference sequence). CDR3: CASSLVAGSPLHF. DNA of the CDR3: TGTGCCAGCAGCTTAGTAGCGGGCTCACCCCTCCACTTT.